The 29 T cell receptor beta chains listed next were all sequenced from one sample in a study of T cell responses to AZD1222 COVID-19 vaccine. Assay: immunoSEQ multiplex PCR; the TCRdb copy retains only in-frame clones and omits some. Here the sample spans 65,000 to 75,000 clones, more than 75% being singletons. Sequenced here: peripheral blood, sampled 28 days after the second dose of the MenACWY control vaccine. The receptors here all came from an adult who received the MenACWY meningococcal vaccine as a control.

The genes are TRBV4-1 and TRBJ1-6; D possibly corresponds to TRBD1 (5 bases). V was trimmed by 0 bases and J by 3 bases, leaving 12 bases between them. Germline V gene sequence: CDR1 MGHRA, CDR2 YSYEKL. The CDR3 has 17 amino acids. CDR3 in DNA: TGCGCCAGCAGCCAAGAACCCCAGGGTAACTATAATTCACCCCTCCACTTT. This gives the protein CASSQEPQGNYNSPLHF.

This chain links TRBV27 with TRBJ2-7; D is unclear. The CDR3 length is 16 residues. From germline, CDR1 is MNHEY and CDR2 SMNVEV (reference sequence). V lost 2 bases and J 3 bases, leaving 17 bases between the germline ends. CDR3 nucleotides: TGTGCCAGCAGTTTAAAGGAGACACTGATTTTCTACGAGCAGTACTTC. Protein sequence: CASSLKETLIFYEQYF.

The rearrangement joins TRBV5-1 to TRBJ1-6; D ambiguous. This CDR3 contains 16 residues. Germline V gene data show CDR1 as SGHRS and CDR2 as YFSETQ. Trimming left V 5 bases short and J 6 bases short, with 18 bases between. The DNA for the CDR3 is TGCGCCAGCAGTCTGGGAGGGCTTCTGAGTAATTCACCCCTCCACTTT. Translating gives CASSLGGLLSNSPLHF.

The genes are TRBV10-3 and TRBJ2-5; 13 bases are shared with TRBD2. The CDR3 extends over 14 amino acids. The germline gives CDR1 ENHRY, CDR2 SYGVKD. The ends lost 9 bases at V and 4 bases at J; junction bases unmatched: 5. This CDR3 reads CAIRTSGSGETQYF. For the CDR3, the DNA is TGTGCCATTCGGACTAGCGGGAGTGGAGAGACCCAGTACTTC.

The chain links TRBV5-1 to TRBJ1-2; possible D gene TRBD1, 5 bases. The CDR3 totals 14 residues. Trimming took off 1 base at V and 4 bases at J, with 11 bases between the two ends. Germline CDR1 and CDR2: SGHRS and YFSETQ. CDR3 sequence reads: CASSLFRAGYGYTF. The DNA for the CDR3 is TGCGCCAGCAGCTTGTTCAGGGCTGGCTATGGCTACACCTTC.

The V and J genes are TRBV7-2 and TRBJ2-7, with 14 nucleotides matching TRBD2. The CDR3 is made up of 16 amino acids. V trimming: 2 bases; J trimming: 4 bases; junction bases outside the gene matches: 4. Germline V gene sequence: CDR1 SGHTA, CDR2 FQGNSA. Here the CDR3 DNA reads TGTGCCAGCAGCTTACCCGGACTAGCGGGGGGATACGAGCAGTACTTC. Its protein product is CASSLPGLAGGYEQYF.

This clone was picked up one time. This chain joins TRBV19 and TRBJ2-2, with D perhaps matching TRBD1 or TRBD2 (5 bases each). Germline assignment: CDR1 LNHDA and CDR2 SQIVND (reference sequence). V was cut by 4 bases and J by 6 bases, with 15 bases left in between. The CDR3 has 15 residues. The CDR3 protein is CASSRTIGAAGELFF. The CDR3 DNA reads TGTGCCAGTAGTAGAACCATCGGGGCCGCCGGGGAGCTGTTTTTT.

V is TRBV2 and J is TRBJ1-1; no firm D call. The V gene lost 3 bases and the J gene lost 1 base, with 6 bases spanning the gap. CDR3 size: 13 residues. Germline values: CDR1 SNHLY, CDR2 FYNNEI. The CDR3 coding sequence is TGTGCCAGCAGTGACCTGGGGAACACTGAAGCTTTCTTT. Translated: CASSDLGNTEAFF.

Written as DNA, the CDR3 is TGTGCCAGCAGTCCGGACAGGGGGGACACTGAAGCTTTCTTT. Translated, it gives CASSPDRGDTEAFF. The chain employs TRBV6-5 and TRBJ1-1, with TRBD1 identical over 10 bases. Germline trimming cut 5 bases from V and 3 bases from J; bases unmatched to any gene: 3. CDR3 length: 14 amino acids. Germline values: CDR1 MNHEY, CDR2 SVGAGI.

The rearrangement links TRBV19 to TRBJ2-5, with D maybe TRBD1 (6 bases). The V end was cut by 1 base, the J end by 5 bases, with 11 bases between. CDR1 LNHDA and CDR2 SQIVND come from the germline V gene (reference sequence). The CDR3 spans 14 residues. The CDR3 loop reads CASSIVGGAETQYF. As DNA, the CDR3 is TGTGCCAGTAGTATAGTTGGGGGCGCGGAGACCCAGTACTTC.

This chain uses TRBV20-1 with TRBJ2-1; D is uncertain. The CDR3 sequence is 11 residues long. CDR1 is DFQATT and CDR2 is SNEGSKA in the germline V gene (reference sequence). V lost 4 bases, J lost 9 bases, and 10 bases lay in between. CDR3 coding DNA: TGCAGTGCTATTATGCGAAGTGAGCAGTTCTTC. Translated: CSAIMRSEQFF.

This chain joins TRBV7-9 and TRBJ1-1; D is possibly TRBD1 (5 bases). Germline CDR1 is SEHNR and CDR2 is FQNEAQ (reference sequence). Trimming stripped 7 bases from V and 5 bases from J, with 20 bases between. The CDR3 is 15 residues long. CDR3 loop: CASMDRTQRRTEAFF. As DNA, the CDR3 is TGTGCCAGCATGGATAGGACACAAAGGCGAACTGAAGCTTTCTTT.

V is TRBV27 and J is TRBJ2-3, with unresolved D. V lost 0 bases to trimming and J lost 6 bases, with 10 bases between them. The CDR3 spans 14 residues. Germline V gene sequence: CDR1 MNHEY, CDR2 SMNVEV (reference sequence). In DNA form, the CDR3 reads TGTGCCAGCAGTTTATCCTACCCTGGGGATACGCAGTATTTT. This sequence encodes CASSLSYPGDTQYF.

In nucleotides, the CDR3 is TGCGCCAGCAGCCAAGGGAGGGGTCGGAGCACAGATACGCAGTATTTT. It codes for CASSQGRGRSTDTQYF. This rearrangement joins TRBV4-3 to TRBJ2-3; D is perhaps TRBD2 (6 bases). Trimming shortened V by 1 base and J by 0 bases, and 11 bases separated the two germline ends. Germline CDR1 is LGHNA and CDR2 is YSLEER. This CDR3 contains 16 residues.

The chain is built from TRBV7-6 and TRBJ2-1; D may be TRBD1 or TRBD2 (5 bases each). CDR1 SGHVS and CDR2 FNYEAQ come from the germline V gene. Trimming took off 5 bases at V and 8 bases at J, with 16 bases between the two ends. The CDR3 runs 14 residues. CDR3 DNA sequence: TGTGCCAGCAGCCGGGACGGACTTTATTATGAGCAGTTCTTC. Amino acids: CASSRDGLYYEQFF.

The V and J genes are TRBV6-5 and TRBJ2-7; D possibly corresponds to TRBD1 (6 bases). V lost 0 bases, J lost 2 bases, and 11 bases lay in between. CDR3 length: 15 amino acids. Germline V lookup: CDR1 MNHEY, CDR2 SVGAGI. This CDR3 is CASSYSTGAPYEQYF. The CDR3 DNA sequence: TGTGCCAGCAGTTACTCGACAGGCGCCCCCTACGAGCAGTACTTC.

The rearrangement links TRBV14 to TRBJ1-6; a possible D gene is TRBD1 (5 bases). V lost 4 bases, J lost 17 bases, and 18 bases lay in between. Germline values: CDR1 SGHDN, CDR2 FVKESK. The CDR3 is 13 amino acids. The CDR3 DNA reads as TGTGCCAGCAGCCGTACCTTTACAGGCGTAGTCCACTTT. Protein: CASSRTFTGVVHF.

This sequence joins TRBV5-4 and TRBJ2-6; 8 nucleotides line up with TRBD1. The J segment lost 0 bases and the V segment lost 2 bases, leaving 4 bases of the junction unmatched. Germline CDR1 reads SGHNT; CDR2 reads YYREEE (reference sequence). There are 17 residues in the CDR3. DNA of the CDR3: TGTGCCAGCAGCTTTAGGACAGGGATCTCTGGGGCCAACGTCCTGACTTTC. This gives the protein CASSFRTGISGANVLTF.

This clone was detected only once. V and J are TRBV27 and TRBJ2-1, with 12 nucleotides matching TRBD2. The CDR3 runs to 14 residues. V lost 8 bases, J lost 2 bases, and 1 base stayed unmatched. CDR1 is MNHEY, CDR2 SMNVEV, per germline (reference sequence). In DNA, the CDR3 is TGTGCCAGCGGACTAGCGGGAACCTACAATGAGCAGTTCTTC. It specifies CASGLAGTYNEQFF.

The rearrangement joins TRBV28 to TRBJ1-2; D unresolved. Looked up from germline, CDR1 is MDHEN and CDR2 is SYDVKM. Trimming stripped 5 bases from V and 2 bases from J, with 6 bases between. The CDR3 consists of 12 residues. The CDR3 DNA reads TGTGCCAGCAGTACAGTGAACTATGGCTACACCTTC. Its protein is CASSTVNYGYTF.

This clone was recorded only once. The chain uses TRBV6-2 or TRBV6-3 and TRBJ2-7; 11 bases line up with TRBD2. The trim removed 5 bases at V and 7 bases at J, leaving 7 bases unmatched. Germline assignment: CDR1 MNHEY and CDR2 SVGEGT. The CDR3 has 14 residues. CDR3 DNA: TGTGCCAGCAGTCGACTAGCGGGGTTGGGAGAGCAGTACTTC. This encodes CASSRLAGLGEQYF.

V is TRBV10-3 and J is TRBJ2-7; D perhaps matches TRBD1 (5 bases). V was clipped by 8 bases and J by 3 bases, with 11 bases between them. CDR1 and CDR2 (germline): ENHRY, SYGVKD. The CDR3 has 12 amino acids. The CDR3 region has the DNA TGTGCCATCGGTAACAGGAACTACGAGCAGTACTTC. Protein product: CAIGNRNYEQYF.

The chain joins TRBV20-1 to TRBJ2-7; tentative D call: TRBD1 (6 bases). V was shortened by 3 bases and J by 6 bases, with 12 bases between the two germline ends. CDR3 length equals 12 residues. Germline CDR1 reads DFQATT; CDR2 reads SNEGSKA (reference sequence). The CDR3 is CSASHEDSEQYF. The CDR3 DNA follows: TGCAGTGCTAGTCACGAGGACAGCGAGCAGTACTTC.

The gene calls are TRBV28 and TRBJ1-5; 7 bases are shared with TRBD1. Germline loops: CDR1 MDHEN, CDR2 SYDVKM. The CDR3 runs to 15 residues. V shed 3 bases, J shed 1 base, and the junction held 3 bases outside the gene matches. The DNA of the CDR3 is TGTGCCAGCAGTTTTAGACAGGGAAGCAATCAGCCCCAGCATTTT. Protein product: CASSFRQGSNQPQHF.

The V gene is TRBV2, the J gene TRBJ2-1, with 8 bases aligning to TRBD2. Germline CDR1 is SNHLY and CDR2 is FYNNEI. Losses at the gene ends were 8 bases for V and 4 bases for J; bases not matched to a gene: 7. This CDR3 has 14 amino acids. The CDR3 is CASGVAGWYNEQFF. The CDR3 DNA reads TGTGCCAGCGGGGTAGCGGGGTGGTACAATGAGCAGTTCTTC.

This chain uses TRBV28 with TRBJ2-7; D gene unclear. This CDR3 comprises 13 residues. Germline-derived CDR1 and CDR2 are MDHEN and SYDVKM. The V and J ends lost 6 bases and 6 bases respectively, with 15 bases between them. DNA for the CDR3: TGTGCCAGCAGGGCCGGGTCCTTGGGCGAGCAGTACTTC. It specifies CASRAGSLGEQYF. Based on the CDR3 plus reference TRBV28 and TRBJ2-7, the full variable domain is DVKVTQSSRYLVKRTGEKVFLECVQDMDHENMFWYRQDPGLGLRLIYFSYDVKMKEKGDIPEGYSVSREKKERFSLILESASTNQTSMYLCASRAGSLGEQYFGPGTRLTVT.

The rearrangement links TRBV28 to TRBJ2-7; 8 bases match TRBD1. V lost 7 bases and J lost 2; bases outside the gene matches: 7. Germline CDR1 MDHEN, CDR2 SYDVKM. The CDR3 is 14 amino acids. CDR3 sequence (DNA): TGTGCCAGCAACCCCGGGACAGGAACCTACGAGCAGTACTTC. Protein product: CASNPGTGTYEQYF.

The chain joins TRBV15 to TRBJ1-1; D is ambiguous. Germline V CDR1 and CDR2: LNHNV, YYDKDF (reference sequence). The CDR3 is made up of 14 amino acids. V was trimmed by 0 bases and J by 1 base, leaving 6 bases between them. As DNA, the CDR3 is TGTGCCACCAGCAGAGAGTTCGGGAACACTGAAGCTTTCTTT. This codes for CATSREFGNTEAFF.

The CDR3 DNA sequence: TGTGCCAGCAGTGAAGTTCGGCGTTCAAACTCCTACGAGCAGTACTTC. It encodes CASSEVRRSNSYEQYF. The V and J genes are TRBV6-1 and TRBJ2-7; D gene unclear. V was clipped by 1 base and J by 0 bases, with 13 bases between them. The germline V gene has CDR1 MNHNS and CDR2 SASEGT. CDR3 length: 16 residues.